This T cell receptor beta chain was identified during a study of regulatory T cells in long-lasting Graves disease. Broader study findings: Possibly, accuracy suffered from the small sample size.

Time point noted: newly diagnosed GD, antithyroid drugs for less than 3 months. RNA from PBMCs was the source of the TCR library. Arm-PCR of CDR3 regions and iRepertoire HTBI primers were the basis on which TCR beta libraries were built. MiXCR was run by TCRdb on the multiplex PCR reads, yielding one entry per CDR3 protein. The top ten clones hold approximately 14% of a sample with approximately 270,000 distinct CDR3 sequences, about 17% of them seen once. This clonotype was observed at least ten times. What it binds is unknown. V was clipped by 6 bases and J by 3 bases, with 18 bases between them. The CDR3 is 16 residues long. The sample also formed part of further work on T cells in Graves' hyperthyroidism and ophthalmopathy. This second report adds: Patients having uncontrolled infection, another autoimmune disease, pregnancy or lactation were not included.

V and J are TRBV12-3 or TRBV12-4 and TRBJ1-3, with D possibly matching TRBD1 (6 bases). The sample in question was peripheral blood mononuclear cells (PBMCs), obtained at new diagnosis, from a patient treated with antithyroid drugs. This receptor was taken from a woman aged 30 to 39 with Graves disease. The CDR3 DNA sequence: TGTGCCAGCAGCTCCCGGGGGCGGCAATTTGGAAACACCATATATTTT. Its translation: CASSSRGRQFGNTIYF.